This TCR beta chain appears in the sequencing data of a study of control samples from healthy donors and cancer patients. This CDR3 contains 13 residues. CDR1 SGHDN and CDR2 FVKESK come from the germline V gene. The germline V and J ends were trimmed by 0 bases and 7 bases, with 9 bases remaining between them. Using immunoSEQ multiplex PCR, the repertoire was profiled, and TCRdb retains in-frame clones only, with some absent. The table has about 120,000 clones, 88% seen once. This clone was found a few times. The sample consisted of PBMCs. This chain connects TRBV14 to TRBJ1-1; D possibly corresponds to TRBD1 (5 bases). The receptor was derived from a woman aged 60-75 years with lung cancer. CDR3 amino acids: CASSQDLRGEAFF. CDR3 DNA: TGTGCCAGCAGCCAAGATCTGAGGGGTGAAGCTTTCTTT.